This entry lists 28 T cell receptor beta chains sequenced from one sample in a study of memory CD8 T cells in hepatitis C reinfection. Libraries were prepared by immunoSEQ multiplex PCR; TCRdb keeps only in-frame clonotypes and omits some of them. In the table there are just over 45,000 clones, 75% to 90% of which are singletons. Time point indicated: late/post reinfection, 12 to 24 weeks after detection. The sorted cells went straight to TCR sequencing with no prior in vitro expansion. Sequenced: naive CD8+ T cells sorted from blood. The origin of the receptors is a man aged 18 to 29 with hepatitis C virus infection.

This clone was counted only a few times. J is TRBJ2-3 and V is TRBV2, with 7 nucleotides matching TRBD2. Germline V lookup: CDR1 SNHLY, CDR2 FYNNEI. The CDR3 is 16 amino acids. V gave up 2 bases and J gave up 0 bases; unmatched junction bases: 5. The DNA for the CDR3 is TGTGCCAGCAGTGAACTCGGGGGGTCAAGCACAGATACGCAGTATTTT. Translation: CASSELGGSSTDTQYF.

This clone appeared a single time. This rearrangement joins TRBV5-6 to TRBJ2-2, with 7 bases aligning to TRBD1. CDR3 length: 15 amino acids. CDR1 is SGHDT and CDR2 is YYEEEE in the germline V gene. J lost 7 bases, V lost 5 bases, and 11 bases had no gene match. In nucleotides, the CDR3 is TGTGCCAGCAGTCCCTTAGGGACAGAAGTCGGGGAGCTGTTTTTT. Encoded protein: CASSPLGTEVGELFF. The entire variable domain, with the rest obtained from reference TRBV5-6 and TRBJ2-2, is as follows: DAGVTQSPTHLIKTRGQQVTLRCSPKSGHDTVSWYQQALGQGPQFIFQYYEEEERQRGNFPDRFSGHQFPNYSSELNVNALLLGDSALYLCASSPLGTEVGELFFGEGSRLTVL.

This clone appeared a single time. The J gene is TRBJ1-1, the V gene TRBV28, with a tentative D call TRBD1 (6 bases). Per germline, CDR1 MDHEN and CDR2 SYDVKM. The ends were cut back, 5 bases at V and 0 bases at J, with 16 bases in the middle. The CDR3 is 16 amino acids. The CDR3 coding sequence is TGTGCCAGCAGTACTCCGCTGAGGGGGATGAACACTGAAGCTTTCTTT. Its protein is CASSTPLRGMNTEAFF. The full variable domain, with the rest looked up from reference TRBV28 and TRBJ1-1, is DVKVTQSSRYLVKRTGEKVFLECVQDMDHENMFWYRQDPGLGLRLIYFSYDVKMKEKGDIPEGYSVSREKKERFSLILESASTNQTSMYLCASSTPLRGMNTEAFFGQGTRLTVV.

V gene TRBV6-6 combines with J gene TRBJ2-4; D is possibly TRBD2 (6 bases). This CDR3 spans 15 amino acids. Germline CDR1 is MNHNY and CDR2 is SVGAGI (reference sequence). Trimming left V 5 bases short and J 0 bases short, with 11 bases between. The DNA for the CDR3 is TGTGCCAGCAGTAAGGGGAGGTTAGCCAAAAACATTCAGTACTTC. This sequence encodes CASSKGRLAKNIQYF.

The chain employs TRBV28 and TRBJ1-4; TRBD1 matches at 7 bases. Per germline, CDR1 MDHEN and CDR2 SYDVKM. The V segment lost 6 bases and the J segment 3 bases; nucleotides outside the gene matches: 7. CDR3 length equals 15 residues. The DNA for the CDR3 is TGTGCCAGCAGATTAGCCGGGACAGCTAATGAAAAACTGTTTTTT. Protein: CASRLAGTANEKLFF.

J is TRBJ2-5 and V is TRBV28; 10 bases map to TRBD2. In germline, CDR1 is MDHEN, CDR2 SYDVKM. Trimming removed 7 bases from V and 2 bases from J; junction bases left unmatched: 4. This CDR3 contains 14 residues. CDR3 bases: TGTGCCAGCACCCTAGCGGGGGCTCAAGAGACCCAGTACTTC. Its translation: CASTLAGAQETQYF.

The rearrangement uses TRBV5-1 and TRBJ1-5; D is ambiguous. From germline, CDR1 is SGHRS and CDR2 YFSETQ. The V and J ends lost 0 bases and 6 bases respectively, with 10 bases between them. The CDR3 extends over 14 amino acids. The CDR3 protein is CASSLGVPGQPQHF. CDR3 nucleotides: TGCGCCAGCAGCTTGGGGGTGCCAGGTCAGCCCCAGCATTTT.

The rearrangement links TRBV28 to TRBJ1-2, with a possible D match to TRBD1 (5 bases). CDR1 is MDHEN and CDR2 is SYDVKM in the germline V gene. Trimming removed 3 bases from V and 4 bases from J, with 9 bases in between. The CDR3 runs to 13 residues. CDR3 region: CASSLGHGYGYTF. The CDR3 nucleotides read TGTGCCAGCAGTTTGGGGCACGGCTATGGCTACACCTTC.

V and J are TRBV18 and TRBJ2-7; possible D gene TRBD2, 5 bases. CDR3 length equals 13 residues. Germline CDR1 and CDR2: KGHSH and LQKENI. V lost 5 bases and J 7 bases, leaving 15 bases between the germline ends. The CDR3: CASSSKDGGEQYF. The CDR3 nucleotides read TGTGCCAGCTCATCCAAGGATGGAGGAGAGCAGTACTTC. The full variable domain, completed using reference TRBV18 and TRBJ2-7, is NAGVMQNPRHLVRRRGQEARLRCSPMKGHSHVYWYRQLPEEGLKFMVYLQKENIIDESGMPKERFSAEFPKEGPSILRIQQVVRGDSAAYFCASSSKDGGEQYFGPGTRLTVT.

The rearrangement joins TRBV6-5 to TRBJ1-1, with D unclear. V was pared by 2 bases and J by 3 bases, with 7 bases between. Germline V gene lookup returns CDR1 MNHEY and CDR2 SVGAGI. This CDR3 has 13 amino acids. The CDR3 spells CASSYTGYTEAFF. CDR3 DNA sequence: TGTGCCAGCAGTTACACGGGATACACTGAAGCTTTCTTT.

V and J are TRBV7-8 and TRBJ2-3; tentative D call: TRBD1 (5 bases). CDR1 and CDR2 (germline): SGHVS, FQNEAQ. The CDR3 loop spans 12 amino acids. The V end lost 6 bases, the J end lost 4 bases, and 8 bases lay between the germline ends. CDR3 in amino acids: CASSPGSDTQYF. For the CDR3, the DNA is TGTGCCAGCAGTCCAGGGTCAGATACGCAGTATTTT.

The chain links TRBV7-9 to TRBJ2-7; TRBD2 agrees at 10 bases. Per the germline V gene, CDR1 is SEHNR and CDR2 is FQNEAQ (reference sequence). The junction had 10 bases not matched to a gene; V was cut back by 4 bases and J by 4 bases. CDR3 length: 16 residues. The CDR3 DNA reads as TGTGCCAGCAGCTCCTCCGCTAGCGGGAGTAGGTACGAGCAGTACTTC. Encoded protein: CASSSSASGSRYEQYF.

J is TRBJ2-7 and V is TRBV19; perhaps TRBD2 as D (7 bases). Trimming removed 4 bases from V and 4 bases from J, with 20 bases in between. Germline values: CDR1 LNHDA, CDR2 SQIVND (reference sequence). The CDR3 covers 16 residues. The chain's CDR3 is CASSTTGLAANYEQYF. The DNA of the CDR3 is TGTGCCAGTAGTACAACAGGGCTAGCGGCAAATTACGAGCAGTACTTC. The full variable domain, rest sourced from reference TRBV19 and TRBJ2-7, is DGGITQSPKYLFRKEGQNVTLSCEQNLNHDAMYWYRQDPGQGLRLIYYSQIVNDFQKGDIAEGYSVSREKKESFPLTVTSAQKNPTAFYLCASSTTGLAANYEQYFGPGTRLTVT.

The rearrangement links TRBV25-1 to TRBJ2-2; D unresolved. CDR3 length: 17 residues. The V end was cut by 0 bases, the J end by 6 bases, with 17 bases between. The V gene's germline CDR1 is MGHDK and CDR2 SYGVNS. CDR3 residues: CASSEYGSINGAGELFF. Here the CDR3 DNA reads TGTGCCAGCAGTGAATATGGCTCCATCAACGGAGCCGGGGAGCTGTTTTTT.

This rearrangement joins TRBV4-1 to TRBJ2-1; D may be TRBD1 (6 bases). The germline V gene encodes CDR1 MGHRA and CDR2 YSYEKL. Between the trimmed V and J ends, which lost 1 base and 4 bases, there was a span of 11 bases. The CDR3 runs 15 residues. The CDR3 coding sequence is TGCGCCAGCAGCCAAGCGTCAGGGGTTTACAATGAGCAGTTCTTC. Translated: CASSQASGVYNEQFF.

DNA for the CDR3: TGTGCCAGCGGGGGACTAGCGGGACCCATCCCCGAGCAGTACTTC. Translated: CASGGLAGPIPEQYF. The chain uses TRBV2 and TRBJ2-5; 13 positions agree with TRBD2. Near its end, the DNA agrees better with TRBJ2-7, so the J call may be wrong. Germline loops: CDR1 SNHLY, CDR2 FYNNEI. This CDR3 spans 15 amino acids.

V is TRBV11-2 and J is TRBJ1-1; D possibly corresponds to TRBD1 (6 bases). The V end was cut by 3 bases, the J end by 4 bases, with 15 bases between. The germline CDR1 and CDR2 sequences are SGHAT and FQNNGV. The CDR3 extends over 15 amino acids. The DNA for the CDR3 is TGTGCCAGCAGCTTTCAGGACAGTTTGGCCACTGAAGCTTTCTTT. It yields the protein CASSFQDSLATEAFF.

The chain is built from TRBV7-9 and TRBJ2-7, with D tentatively TRBD1 (6 bases). V was clipped by 5 bases and J by 3 bases, with 14 bases between them. Germline CDR1 SEHNR, CDR2 FQNEAQ (reference sequence). CDR3 length: 14 amino acids. CDR3 sequence: CASSPGTLFYEQYF. The CDR3 coding sequence is TGTGCCAGCAGCCCCGGGACACTGTTCTACGAGCAGTACTTC.

This sequence joins TRBV7-9 and TRBJ2-1; 7 bases are a match to TRBD2. The CDR3 totals 14 residues. The ends lost 2 bases at V and 10 bases at J; junction bases unmatched: 8. In germline, CDR1 is SEHNR, CDR2 FQNEAQ (reference sequence). In nucleotides, the CDR3 is TGTGCCAGCAGCTTACCGGGACCGCGGGGGGAGCAGTTCTTC. Amino acid sequence: CASSLPGPRGEQFF.

This clone was seen only once. The chain links TRBV19 to TRBJ2-7; D not certain. This CDR3 is 13 amino acids long. Between the trimmed V and J ends, which lost 1 base and 4 bases, there was a span of 8 bases. Looked up from germline, CDR1 is LNHDA and CDR2 is SQIVND (reference sequence). The CDR3 bases are TGTGCCAGTAGTATAGTCCCAGGATACGAGCAGTACGTC. Translation gives CASSIVPGYEQYV.

This clone was counted a single time. The CDR3 spells CASSLEQQETQYF. The CDR3 nucleotides read TGTGCCAGCAGCTTGGAACAACAAGAGACCCAGTACTTC. The chain employs TRBV5-4 and TRBJ2-5; D unresolved. The CDR3 contains 13 residues. Per germline, CDR1 SGHNT and CDR2 YYREEE (reference sequence). V lost 0 bases and J lost 2, with 5 bases in between. Combining the CDR3 with reference TRBV5-4 and TRBJ2-5 gives the whole variable domain ETGVTQSPTHLIKTRGQQVTLRCSSQSGHNTVSWYQQALGQGPQFIFQYYREEENGRGNFPPRFSGLQFPNYSSELNVNALELDDSALYLCASSLEQQETQYFGPGTRLLVL.

This clone was counted a single time. The rearrangement uses TRBV6-5 and TRBJ2-5; D call uncertain. CDR3 size: 13 residues. CDR1 and CDR2 from the germline V gene are MNHEY and SVGAGI. With 2 bases removed from V and 3 bases from J, the gap between germline ends came to 7 bases. The CDR3 is CASSYNFEETQYF. The CDR3 DNA reads as TGTGCCAGCAGTTACAACTTTGAAGAGACCCAGTACTTC.

In this sample, this clone turned up once. V gene TRBV13 combines with J gene TRBJ2-1; no reliable D call. This CDR3 has 12 amino acids. CDR1 PRHDT and CDR2 FYEKMQ come from the germline V gene (reference sequence). The V end lost 0 bases, the J end lost 7 bases, and 4 bases lay between the germline ends. In DNA, the CDR3 is TGTGCCAGCAGCTTAGGGCGGAATGAGCAGTTCTTC. It specifies CASSLGRNEQFF.

The chain joins TRBV15 to TRBJ2-1; 9 bases are shared with TRBD2. Germline lookup yields CDR1 LNHNV and CDR2 YYDKDF (reference sequence). This CDR3 spans 19 amino acids. After removal of 0 bases from V and 1 base from J, the junction contained 10 bases not matched to a gene. The CDR3 DNA reads TGTGCCACCAGCAGAGACCTCTTCAACGCGGGAGGGTCCTACAATGAGCAGTTCTTC. This encodes CATSRDLFNAGGSYNEQFF.

The rearrangement uses TRBV15 and TRBJ2-1; possible D gene TRBD2, 6 bases. This CDR3 spans 13 amino acids. CDR1 and CDR2 (germline): LNHNV, YYDKDF (reference sequence). Trimming stripped 3 bases from V and 8 bases from J, with 11 bases between. The CDR3 loop reads CATSRWRVDEQFF. Here the CDR3 DNA reads TGTGCCACCAGCAGGTGGAGGGTGGATGAGCAGTTCTTC.

The V and J genes are TRBV28 and TRBJ2-1; 9 nucleotides agree with TRBD2. With V trimmed by 4 bases and J by 4 bases, 14 bases remained unmatched. Looked up from germline, CDR1 is MDHEN and CDR2 is SYDVKM. The CDR3 runs to 18 residues. The CDR3 DNA reads as TGTGCCAGCAGTTCCCGTAGCGGGAGAGGTCCGAGGTACAATGAGCAGTTCTTC. Its translation is CASSSRSGRGPRYNEQFF.

This clone was seen only a few times. The junction shows a germline mismatch at one end, possibly a read error. The genes are TRBV5-1 and TRBJ1-3; 8 nucleotides line up with TRBD1. This CDR3 region has 13 residues. Germline V gene sequence: CDR1 SGHRS, CDR2 YFSETQ. CDR3 nucleotides: TGCGCCAGCAGCCGGGACAGGCTTATTCACCATATATTT. As protein: CASSRDRLIHHIF.

V usage is TRBV7-9 and J usage is TRBJ2-5; the D gene is possibly TRBD2 (6 bases). Germline-derived CDR1 and CDR2 are SEHNR and FQNEAQ (reference sequence). The V end lost 8 bases, the J end lost 5 bases, and 15 bases lay between the germline ends. The CDR3 is 13 amino acids. CDR3 bases: TGTGCCAGCGTAGAGGGACTGGCGGAGACCCAGTACTTC. Its protein product is CASVEGLAETQYF.